This TCR beta chain was recovered during a study of T cell changes during pregnancy in multiple sclerosis. Some clones are missing from TCRdb's copy, which holds only in-frame ones; the method was immunoSEQ multiplex PCR. The sample contains approximately 60,000 clones, 91% of which appear only once. The length of the CDR3 is 17 residues. Per germline, CDR1 LNHDA and CDR2 SQIVND (reference sequence). The J segment lost 1 base and the V segment lost 1 base, leaving 4 bases of the junction unmatched. The chain has TRBV19 and TRBJ2-6; 7 nucleotides agree with TRBD2. This sequence was found in a female donor in good health, enrolled as a control in a pregnancy study. The sequencing here drew on peripheral blood, taken after pregnancy. The CDR3 nucleotides read TGTGCCAGTAGTATAGGGTGGGGGGGTTCTGGGGCCAACGTCCTGACTTTC. It encodes CASSIGWGGSGANVLTF.